These T cell receptor beta chains were read from a single sample in a study of blood T cell repertoires in COVID-19. Repertoires were generated with immunoSEQ multiplex PCR, while TCRdb's copy carries only in-frame clones and drops some. This sample carries approximately 70,000 clones, approximately 89% of them seen once, and the ten largest clones take around 4.7%. Specimen: peripheral blood. Receptor source: a woman aged 60-75 years with active COVID-19. Both conserved end residues are part of each CDR3. The D gene is left open where the match is weak. Some rows mark clone size as missing; the rest say once, few, many or name a class of expanded clone.

V,J,D,size,CDR3,DNA
TRBV5-6,TRBJ2-6,.,.,CASSLAWGEVGGANVLTF,TGTGCCAGCAGCTTGGCTTGGGGGGAAGTCGGTGGGGCCAACGTCCTGACTTTC
TRBV5-1,TRBJ1-1,TRBD1,.,CASSLQGATEAFF,TGCGCCAGCAGCTTACAGGGGGCGACTGAAGCTTTCTTT
TRBV6-1,TRBJ2-1,.,.,CASSEEASPIYNEQFF,TGTGCCAGCAGTGAAGAAGCATCCCCAATCTACAATGAGCAGTTCTTC
TRBV15,TRBJ2-5,.,once,CAPPRRGHWETQYF,TGTGCCCCCCCTCGGAGGGGCCATTGGGAGACCCAGTACTTC
TRBV6-5,TRBJ2-5,TRBD2,.,CASRLSGAQYF,TGTGCCAGCAGATTGAGCGGGGCCCAGTACTTC
TRBV7-8,TRBJ2-7,.,.,CASSFSGKGSYEQYF,TGTGCCAGCAGCTTTAGCGGAAAAGGCTCCTACGAGCAGTACTTC
TRBV2,TRBJ2-7,TRBD2,.,CASRERLAGNEEQYF,TGTGCCAGCAGAGAGAGACTAGCGGGAAATGAAGAGCAGTACTTC
TRBV2,TRBJ2-2,TRBD1,.,CASSDGQGGTGELFF,TGTGCCAGCAGTGACGGACAGGGCGGCACCGGGGAGCTGTTTTTT
TRBV27,TRBJ2-7,TRBD1,.,CASSMYRGTGYEQYF,TGTGCCAGCAGTATGTACCGGGGGACAGGCTACGAGCAGTACTTC
TRBV11-2,TRBJ2-7,.,.,CASSRPYYEQYF,TGTGCCAGCAGCCGTCCGTACTACGAGCAGTACTTC
TRBV30,TRBJ1-6,.,.,CAGGVSYNSPLHF,TGTGCCGGAGGGGTCTCCTATAATTCACCCCTCCACTTT
TRBV3-1/TRBV3-2,TRBJ2-7,TRBD2,.,CASSQELAGGSLYF,TGTGCCAGCAGCCAAGAGCTTGCGGGAGGAAGTCTGTACTTC
TRBV18,TRBJ2-1,TRBD2,.,CASSPSGTYNEQFF,TGTGCCAGCTCACCCAGCGGGACCTACAATGAGCAGTTCTTC
TRBV5-1,TRBJ1-1,.,.,CASSWDIMNTEAFF,TGCGCCAGCAGCTGGGACATAATGAACACTGAAGCTTTCTTT
TRBV7-8,TRBJ1-2,.,.,CASSLRDTNNYGYTF,TGTGCCAGCAGCCTTCGGGATACAAACAACTATGGCTACACCTTC
TRBV5-4,TRBJ2-3,TRBD2,.,CASSLLASNTQYF,TGTGCCAGCAGCCTACTAGCGAGTAATACGCAGTATTTT
TRBV11-1,TRBJ2-7,TRBD1,.,CASSTIQGSSYEQYF,TGTGCCAGCAGCACGATACAGGGGAGCTCCTACGAGCAGTACTTC
TRBV25-1,TRBJ1-1,.,.,CASSHTGGTEAFF,TGTGCCAGCAGCCACACAGGCGGCACTGAAGCTTTCTTT
TRBV10-3,TRBJ2-5,TRBD2,.,CAISYSGSPETQYF,TGTGCCATCAGTTATAGCGGGAGTCCGGAGACCCAGTACTTC
TRBV18,TRBJ2-2,TRBD1,.,CASSLRGRRTGELFF,TGTGCCAGCTCTCTCAGGGGGCGCAGGACCGGGGAGCTGTTTTTT
TRBV27,TRBJ2-1,.,.,CASSFIGLNNEQFF,TGTGCCAGCAGTTTCATCGGACTGAACAATGAGCAGTTCTTC
TRBV30,TRBJ1-5,TRBD1,.,CAWDRGNQPQHF,TGTGCCTGGGACAGGGGGAATCAGCCCCAGCATTTT
TRBV7-8,TRBJ2-5,TRBD2,.,CASSLVGTSQETQYF,TGTGCCAGCAGCTTAGTCGGGACTAGCCAAGAGACCCAGTACTTC
TRBV19,TRBJ1-1,TRBD1,.,CASRTGTENTEAFF,TGTGCCAGTAGGACCGGGACAGAGAACACTGAAGCTTTCTTT
TRBV19,TRBJ1-5,TRBD1,few,CASSLPGTGANQPQHF,TGTGCCAGTAGCCTACCTGGGACAGGGGCCAATCAGCCCCAGCATTTT
TRBV6-4,TRBJ2-7,TRBD1,.,CASSVGQGFEQYF,TGTGCCAGCAGTGTTGGACAGGGATTCGAGCAGTACTTC
TRBV5-1,TRBJ2-2,.,.,CASSLSGVSGELFF,TGCGCCAGCAGCTTATCAGGGGTTTCCGGGGAGCTGTTTTTT
TRBV18,TRBJ1-1,.,.,CASSTQANTEAFF,TGTGCCAGCTCAACCCAGGCTAACACTGAAGCTTTCTTT
TRBV3-1/TRBV3-2,TRBJ1-1,.,.,CASSQDIRGHSEAFF,TGTGCCAGCAGCCAAGATATAAGGGGACACTCAGAAGCTTTCTTT
TRBV28,TRBJ2-1,TRBD2,.,CASKLAGGLYEQFF,TGTGCCAGCAAGCTAGCGGGAGGTCTCTATGAGCAGTTCTTC
TRBV6-5,TRBJ1-2,.,.,CASRHNDGYTF,TGTGCCAGCAGGCACAACGATGGCTACACCTTC
TRBV4-1,TRBJ2-7,TRBD1,.,CASSPAPGQGDYEQYF,TGCGCCAGCAGCCCAGCGCCGGGACAGGGAGACTACGAGCAGTACTTC
TRBV5-5,TRBJ1-1,.,.,CASSFTGNTEAFF,TGTGCCAGCAGCTTTACAGGGAACACTGAAGCTTTCTTT
TRBV2,TRBJ2-4,TRBD2,.,CASSSRTAGGDIQYF,TGTGCCAGCAGTTCCCGAACCGCGGGGGGAGACATTCAGTACTTC
TRBV28,TRBJ2-1,.,once,CASMGRKYNEQFF,TGTGCCAGCATGGGGCGGAAGTACAATGAGCAGTTCTTC
TRBV19,TRBJ2-7,TRBD2,.,CASSQSSGLAAYYEQYF,TGTGCCAGTAGTCAATCCTCGGGACTAGCGGCGTACTACGAGCAGTACTTC
TRBV6-5,TRBJ1-6,.,.,CASSYPGNSPLHF,TGTGCCAGCAGTTACCCCGGGAATTCACCCCTCCACTTT
TRBV7-6,TRBJ2-1,TRBD2,.,CASSLALRGGRTNEQFF,TGTGCCAGCAGCTTAGCCCTAAGGGGCGGGAGGACCAATGAGCAGTTCTTC
TRBV29-1,TRBJ2-4,.,.,CSVGQTAKNIQYF,TGCAGCGTTGGACAGACAGCCAAAAACATTCAGTACTTC
TRBV15,TRBJ2-3,.,.,CATSREPRDTQYF,TGTGCCACCAGCAGAGAACCTAGAGATACGCAGTATTTT
TRBV11-3,TRBJ2-1,.,.,CASSTRQHNEQFF,TGTGCCAGCAGCACCCGACAACACAATGAGCAGTTCTTC
TRBV6-6,TRBJ1-2,.,.,CASSLDNRPYYGYTF,TGTGCCAGCAGTCTTGACAACCGACCGTACTATGGCTACACCTTC
TRBV19,TRBJ2-7,TRBD1,.,CASSSGQGRSYEQYF,TGTGCCAGTAGTTCTGGACAGGGTCGTTCCTACGAGCAGTACTTC
TRBV3-1/TRBV3-2,TRBJ2-7,TRBD1,.,CASSPIPRDRGSYEQYF,TGTGCCAGCAGCCCCATCCCGCGGGACAGGGGAAGTTACGAGCAGTACTTC
TRBV2,TRBJ1-2,.,once,CASNDLSGYGYTF,TGTGCCAGCAATGACTTGTCGGGCTATGGCTACACCTTC
TRBV9,TRBJ2-7,.,.,CASSVGPGEFYEQYF,TGTGCCAGCAGCGTTGGACCGGGAGAATTCTACGAGCAGTACTTC
TRBV2,TRBJ1-1,TRBD1,.,CASQGEMRTEAFF,TGTGCCAGTCAGGGGGAGATGAGGACTGAAGCTTTCTTT